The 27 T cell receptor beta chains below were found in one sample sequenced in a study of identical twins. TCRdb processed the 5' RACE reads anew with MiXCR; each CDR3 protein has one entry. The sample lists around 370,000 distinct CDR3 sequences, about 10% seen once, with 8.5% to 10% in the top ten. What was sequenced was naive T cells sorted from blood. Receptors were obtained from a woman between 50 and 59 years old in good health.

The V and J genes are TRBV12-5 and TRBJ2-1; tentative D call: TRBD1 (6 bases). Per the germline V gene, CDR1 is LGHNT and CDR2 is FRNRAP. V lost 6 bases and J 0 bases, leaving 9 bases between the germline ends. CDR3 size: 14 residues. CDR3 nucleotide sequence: TGTGCTAGTGGCTTGACAGGCTCCTACAATGAGCAGTTCTTC. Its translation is CASGLTGSYNEQFF.

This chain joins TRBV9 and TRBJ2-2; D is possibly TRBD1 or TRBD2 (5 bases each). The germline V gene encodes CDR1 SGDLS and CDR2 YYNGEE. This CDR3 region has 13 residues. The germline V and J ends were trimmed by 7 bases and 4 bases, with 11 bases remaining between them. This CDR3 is CASGGSATGELFF. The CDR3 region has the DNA TGTGCCAGCGGGGGTTCGGCCACCGGGGAGCTGTTTTTT. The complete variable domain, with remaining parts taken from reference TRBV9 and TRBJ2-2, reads DSGVTQTPKHLITATGQRVTLRCSPRSGDLSVYWYQQSLDQGLQFLIQYYNGEERAKGNILERFSAQQFPDLHSELNLSSLELGDSALYFCASGGSATGELFFGEGSRLTVL.

The CDR3 loop is CASSPKGGGDGTEAFF. Written as DNA, the CDR3 is TGTGCCAGCTCACCTAAAGGGGGGGGCGACGGCACTGAAGCTTTCTTT. The V call is TRBV18, the J call TRBJ1-1; D is perhaps TRBD1 (6 bases). Looked up from germline, CDR1 is KGHSH and CDR2 is LQKENI. V was cut by 3 bases and J by 4 bases, with 18 bases left in between. This CDR3 region has 16 residues.

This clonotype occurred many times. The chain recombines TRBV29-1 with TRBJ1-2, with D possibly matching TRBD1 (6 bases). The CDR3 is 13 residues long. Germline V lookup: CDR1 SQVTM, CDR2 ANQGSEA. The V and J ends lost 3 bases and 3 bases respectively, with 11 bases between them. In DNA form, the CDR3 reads TGCAGCGTTGAGCCGGACAGTTACTATGGCTACACCTTC. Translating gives CSVEPDSYYGYTF.

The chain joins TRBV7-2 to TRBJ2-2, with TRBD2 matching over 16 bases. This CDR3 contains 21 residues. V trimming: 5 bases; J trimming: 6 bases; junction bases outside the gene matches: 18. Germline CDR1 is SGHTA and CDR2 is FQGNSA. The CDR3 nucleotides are TGTGCCAGCAGCGCCACCCGGGACAGGGGACTAGCGGGAGGGTCCCCCGGGGAGCTGTTTTTT. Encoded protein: CASSATRDRGLAGGSPGELFF.

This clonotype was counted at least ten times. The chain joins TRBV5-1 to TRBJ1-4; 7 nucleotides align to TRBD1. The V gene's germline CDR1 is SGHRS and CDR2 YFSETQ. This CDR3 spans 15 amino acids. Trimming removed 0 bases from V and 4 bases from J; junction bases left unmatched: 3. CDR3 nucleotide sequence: TGCGCCAGCAGCTTGGGGGACAGACGTAATGAAAAACTGTTTTTT. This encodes CASSLGDRRNEKLFF.

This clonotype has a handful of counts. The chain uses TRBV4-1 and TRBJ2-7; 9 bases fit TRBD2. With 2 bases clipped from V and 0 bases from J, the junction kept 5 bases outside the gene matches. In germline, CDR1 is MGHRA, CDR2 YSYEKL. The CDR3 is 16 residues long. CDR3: CASSQSLAGYSYEQYF. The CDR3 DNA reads TGCGCCAGCAGCCAAAGTCTAGCGGGGTACTCCTACGAGCAGTACTTC.

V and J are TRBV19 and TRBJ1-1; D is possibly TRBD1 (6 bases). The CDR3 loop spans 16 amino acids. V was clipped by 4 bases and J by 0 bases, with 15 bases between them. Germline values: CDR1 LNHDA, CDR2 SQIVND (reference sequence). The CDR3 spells CASSKFRGGVNTEAFF. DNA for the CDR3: TGTGCCAGTAGTAAGTTTCGCGGGGGCGTGAACACTGAAGCTTTCTTT.

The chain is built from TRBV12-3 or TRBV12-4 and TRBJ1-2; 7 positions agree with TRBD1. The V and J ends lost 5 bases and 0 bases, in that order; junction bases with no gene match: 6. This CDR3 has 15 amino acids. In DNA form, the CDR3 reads TGTGCCAGCAGTCCTGGGACAGAGACTAACTATGGCTACACCTTC. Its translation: CASSPGTETNYGYTF.

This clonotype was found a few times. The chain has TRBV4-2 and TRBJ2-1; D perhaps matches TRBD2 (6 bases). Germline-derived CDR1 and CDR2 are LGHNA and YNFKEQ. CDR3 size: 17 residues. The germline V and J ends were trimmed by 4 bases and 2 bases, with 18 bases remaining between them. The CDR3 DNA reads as TGTGCCAGCAGCCCGCTAGGCGGTAGCGGCACCTACAATGAGCAGTTCTTC. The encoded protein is CASSPLGGSGTYNEQFF.

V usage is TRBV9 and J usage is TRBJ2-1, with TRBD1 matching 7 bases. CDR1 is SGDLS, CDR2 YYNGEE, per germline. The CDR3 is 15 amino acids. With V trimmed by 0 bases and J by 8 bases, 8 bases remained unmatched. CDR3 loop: CASSVGAIQGDEQFF. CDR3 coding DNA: TGTGCCAGCAGCGTAGGAGCGATCCAGGGGGATGAGCAGTTCTTC.

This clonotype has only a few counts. The chain's CDR3 is CASRDRNTDTQYF. DNA of the CDR3: TGTGCCAGCAGAGACAGGAACACAGATACGCAGTATTTT. The chain carries TRBV27 and TRBJ2-3, with D perhaps TRBD1 (6 bases). CDR1 is MNHEY, CDR2 SMNVEV, per germline (reference sequence). The V end lost 6 bases, the J end lost 2 bases, and 9 bases lay between the germline ends. The CDR3 length is 13 residues.

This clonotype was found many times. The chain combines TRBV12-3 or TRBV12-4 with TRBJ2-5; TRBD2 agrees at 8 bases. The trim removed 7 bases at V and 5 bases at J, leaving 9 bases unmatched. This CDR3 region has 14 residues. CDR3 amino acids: CASMKREYRETQYF. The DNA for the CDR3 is TGTGCCAGCATGAAGCGGGAGTATCGCGAGACCCAGTACTTC.

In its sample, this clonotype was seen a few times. This CDR3 is CASSYPGQGSGELFF. In DNA, the CDR3 is TGTGCCAGCAGTTACCCGGGACAGGGGTCCGGGGAGCTGTTTTTT. V usage is TRBV6-5 and J usage is TRBJ2-2; 10 bases are shared with TRBD1. V trimming: 2 bases; J trimming: 6 bases; junction bases outside the gene matches: 3. The germline gives CDR1 MNHEY, CDR2 SVGAGI. This CDR3 region has 15 residues.

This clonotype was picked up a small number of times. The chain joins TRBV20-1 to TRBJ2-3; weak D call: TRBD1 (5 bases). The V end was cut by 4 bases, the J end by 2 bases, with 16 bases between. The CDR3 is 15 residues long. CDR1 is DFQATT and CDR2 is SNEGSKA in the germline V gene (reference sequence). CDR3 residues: CSAKGLVGHTDTQYF. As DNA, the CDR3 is TGCAGTGCTAAGGGGTTGGTAGGGCACACAGATACGCAGTATTTT.

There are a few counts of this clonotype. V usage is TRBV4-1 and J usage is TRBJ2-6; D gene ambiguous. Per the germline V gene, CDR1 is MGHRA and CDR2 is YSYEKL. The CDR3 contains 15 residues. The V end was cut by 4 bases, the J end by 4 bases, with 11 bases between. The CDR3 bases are TGCGCCAGCAGCCCCCCTGTGCAAGGGGCCAACGTCCTGACTTTC. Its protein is CASSPPVQGANVLTF.

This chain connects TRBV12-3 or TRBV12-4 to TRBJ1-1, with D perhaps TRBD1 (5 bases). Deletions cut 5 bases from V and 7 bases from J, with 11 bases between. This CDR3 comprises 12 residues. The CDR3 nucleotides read TGTGCCAGCAGTGACAGACCCGATGAAGCTTTCTTT. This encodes CASSDRPDEAFF.

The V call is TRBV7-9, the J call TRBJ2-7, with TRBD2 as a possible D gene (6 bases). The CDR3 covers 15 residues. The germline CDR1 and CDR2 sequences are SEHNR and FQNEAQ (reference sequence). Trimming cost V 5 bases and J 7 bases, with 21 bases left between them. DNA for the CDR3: TGTGCCAGCAGCGTGCAGGTGGGGGGACCGGGGGAGCAGTACTTC. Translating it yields CASSVQVGGPGEQYF.

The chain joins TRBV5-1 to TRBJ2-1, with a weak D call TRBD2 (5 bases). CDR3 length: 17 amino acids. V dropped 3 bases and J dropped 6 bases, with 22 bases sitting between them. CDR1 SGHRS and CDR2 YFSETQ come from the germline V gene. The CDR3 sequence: CASSSRGPLTRGNEQFF. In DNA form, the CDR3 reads TGCGCCAGCAGCTCCCGGGGTCCCTTAACGAGAGGCAATGAGCAGTTCTTC.

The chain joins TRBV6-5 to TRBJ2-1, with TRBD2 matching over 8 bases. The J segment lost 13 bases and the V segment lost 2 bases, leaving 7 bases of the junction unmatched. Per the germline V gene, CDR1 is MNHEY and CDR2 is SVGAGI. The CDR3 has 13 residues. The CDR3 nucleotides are TGTGCCAGCAGTTACCCGCGGGGGGCAAGACAGTTCTTC. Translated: CASSYPRGARQFF.

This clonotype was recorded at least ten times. The CDR3 sequence is CSVETRDRGVFYNEQFF. The CDR3 DNA sequence: TGCAGCGTTGAAACCCGAGACAGGGGGGTGTTTTACAATGAGCAGTTCTTC. The chain links TRBV29-1 to TRBJ2-1, with 9 bases lining up with TRBD1. Trimming removed 2 bases from V and 4 bases from J; junction bases left unmatched: 12. Germline assignment: CDR1 SQVTM and CDR2 ANQGSEA. This CDR3 contains 17 residues.

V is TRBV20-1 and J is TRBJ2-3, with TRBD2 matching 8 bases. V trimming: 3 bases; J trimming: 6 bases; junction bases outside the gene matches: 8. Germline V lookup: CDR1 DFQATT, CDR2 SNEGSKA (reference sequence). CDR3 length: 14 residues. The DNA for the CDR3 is TGCAGTGCTAGTACCGGGACTAGTGGGGATACGCAGTATTTT. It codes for CSASTGTSGDTQYF.

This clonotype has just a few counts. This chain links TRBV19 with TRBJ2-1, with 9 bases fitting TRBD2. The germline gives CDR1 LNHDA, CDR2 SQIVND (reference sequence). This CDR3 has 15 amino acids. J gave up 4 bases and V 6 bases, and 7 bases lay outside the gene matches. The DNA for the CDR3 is TGTGCCAGTAGGCGGTCTAGCGGGAATTACAATGAGCAGTTCTTC. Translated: CASRRSSGNYNEQFF.

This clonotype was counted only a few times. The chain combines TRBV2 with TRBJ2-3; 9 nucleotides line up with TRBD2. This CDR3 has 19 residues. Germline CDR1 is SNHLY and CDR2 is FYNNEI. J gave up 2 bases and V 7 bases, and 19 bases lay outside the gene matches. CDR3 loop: CASMKQGRGLAGPTDTQYF. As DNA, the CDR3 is TGTGCCAGCATGAAGCAGGGGCGCGGGCTAGCGGGACCCACAGATACGCAGTATTTT.

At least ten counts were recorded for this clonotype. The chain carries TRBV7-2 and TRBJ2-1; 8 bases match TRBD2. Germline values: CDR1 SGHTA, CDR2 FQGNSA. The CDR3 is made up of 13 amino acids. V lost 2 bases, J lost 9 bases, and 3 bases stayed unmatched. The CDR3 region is CASSLSGRLEQFF. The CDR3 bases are TGTGCCAGCAGCTTAAGCGGGAGACTTGAGCAGTTCTTC.

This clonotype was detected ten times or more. This chain's CDR3 is CAISKDTGELFF. As DNA, the CDR3 is TGTGCCATCAGCAAAGACACCGGGGAGCTGTTTTTT. The V call is TRBV10-3, the J call TRBJ2-2; no reliable D call. The germline V and J ends were trimmed by 6 bases and 3 bases, with 5 bases remaining between them. This CDR3 is built from 12 residues. Germline V gene lookup returns CDR1 ENHRY and CDR2 SYGVKD.

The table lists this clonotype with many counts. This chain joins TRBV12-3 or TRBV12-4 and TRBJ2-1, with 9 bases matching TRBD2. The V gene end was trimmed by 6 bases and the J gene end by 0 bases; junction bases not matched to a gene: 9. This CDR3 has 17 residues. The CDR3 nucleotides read TGTGCCAGCAGCTACCCAGGACTAGCGAACTCCTACAATGAGCAGTTCTTC. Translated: CASSYPGLANSYNEQFF.